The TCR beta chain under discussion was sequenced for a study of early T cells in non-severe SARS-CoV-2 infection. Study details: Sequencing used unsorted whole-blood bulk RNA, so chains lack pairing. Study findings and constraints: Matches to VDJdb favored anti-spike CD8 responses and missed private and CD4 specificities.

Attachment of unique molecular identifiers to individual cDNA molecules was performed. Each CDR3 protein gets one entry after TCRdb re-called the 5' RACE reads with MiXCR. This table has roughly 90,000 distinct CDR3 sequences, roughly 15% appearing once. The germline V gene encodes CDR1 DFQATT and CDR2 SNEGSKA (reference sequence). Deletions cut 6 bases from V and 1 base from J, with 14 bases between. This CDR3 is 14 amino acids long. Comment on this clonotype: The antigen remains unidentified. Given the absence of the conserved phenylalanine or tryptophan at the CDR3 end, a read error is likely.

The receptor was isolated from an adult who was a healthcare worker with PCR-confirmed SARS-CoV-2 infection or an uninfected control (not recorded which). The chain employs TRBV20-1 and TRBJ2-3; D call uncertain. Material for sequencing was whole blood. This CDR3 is CSAARLTGTDTQYL. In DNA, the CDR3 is TGCAGTGCCGCACGGCTCACGGGCACAGATACGCAGTATCTT.